The clone carrying this TCR beta chain was detected ten times or more. Participants were placed into cohorts based on the clinical history they reported. Before being deemed recovered, Cohort 3 donors had two negative PCRs, clearance, or symptom resolution. This sample was included in a study of blood T cell repertoires in COVID-19. Across the whole study: The United States, Italy and Spain were the sources of the acute and convalescent COVID-19 samples.

The CDR3 consists of 15 residues. The germline V gene has CDR1 SEHNR and CDR2 FQNEAQ (reference sequence). V lost 5 bases to trimming and J lost 1 base, with 12 bases between them. The repertoire was sequenced with immunoSEQ multiplex PCR; TCRdb's copy has only in-frame clones and lacks some. The sample yields just over 300,000 clones, around 89% seen once. Input material: PBMCs or T cells enriched from blood (not recorded which). This clonotype originated in a woman aged 40 to 50 who had recovered from COVID-19. The chain carries TRBV7-9 and TRBJ1-5; D may be TRBD1 (5 bases). The CDR3 reads CASSVSGLSNQPQHF. In DNA form, the CDR3 reads TGTGCCAGCAGCGTATCAGGGTTGAGCAATCAGCCCCAGCATTTT.